This T cell receptor (beta chain) was profiled in a study of early T cells in non-severe SARS-CoV-2 infection. General study points: Using VDJdb, the matching emphasized anti-spike CD8 responses while missing private and CD4 specificities.

TCRdb re-called the 5' RACE reads with MiXCR, one entry per CDR3 protein. The sample has tens of thousands of distinct CDR3 sequences, less than 15% seen once. Germline lookup yields CDR1 KGHDR and CDR2 SFDVKD. V lost 4 bases and J lost 8; bases outside the gene matches: 10. The CDR3 sequence is 16 residues long. This clonotype was recorded at least ten times. Its antigen is unidentified. The source was whole blood, collected at baseline. The V and J genes are TRBV24-1 and TRBJ2-1, with 10 bases identical to TRBD1. The sequence was collected from an adult who was a healthcare worker with PCR-confirmed SARS-CoV-2 infection or an uninfected control (not recorded which). CDR3 protein: CATSEIPGQGRYEQFF. In DNA form, the CDR3 reads TGTGCCACCAGTGAGATTCCGGGACAGGGGAGATATGAGCAGTTCTTC.